What follows describes a single TCR beta chain. The target of this receptor is not known. One base away there is no much larger clone; base qualities are not given. This sample is part of a study of shared clonotypes between healthy human individuals (dated by TCRdb to 2020 to 2021). Notes on the research overall: The cohort comprised two women and three men aged 18 to 49 years. For each donor, CD4 naive and CD4 memory were each given three plates, CD8 naive was given two plates, and CD8 memory was given one plate. Blood TCR repertoires of about five healthy adults were deeply sequenced to estimate repertoire size and the extent of clonotype sharing between individuals. Libraries were prepared and TCR repertoires were sequenced by different laboratories using diverse techniques, in order to increase sequencing depth and limit assay-specific biases. Leukapheresis yielded between about 0.94 and 9.5 billion PBMCs per donor.

Study-wide conclusions, independent of this receptor: Sampling was restricted to blood, and TCR repertoires in tissue are likely to differ from TCR repertoires in blood. When four donors were compared, the shared fraction of clonotypes was around 5.1% for naive CD4, around 3.5% for naive CD8, about 2.5% for memory CD4, and 0.4% for memory CD8. Clonotypes shared by all four sorted-subset donors showed higher generation probabilities than non-shared clonotypes. Rarefaction of sorted-subset datasets indicated incomplete sequencing despite the large sequencing depth. Naive subsets generally had larger estimated clonotype richness than memory subsets did. Based on pairwise subsampling, the degree of clonotype sharing among donors was expected to be affected by sequencing depth. Because the study included a small number of donors, the genetic and exposure-history diversity represented was limited.

The donors were healthy, HIV-negative adults who had no recently reported acute infections or vaccinations. Every donor was a Caucasian adult residing in Nashville, Tennessee, USA. CD4+ T cells were enriched by magnetic negative selection, after which naive cells were positively selected on CD45RA and the negative fraction was taken as the memory subset. After blood collection by leukapheresis, PBMCs were isolated using Ficoll-Histopaque density gradient centrifugation and then cryopreserved in the vapor phase of liquid nitrogen. Analytical flow cytometry was used to check the purity and quantity of every magnetically sorted T cell population. From each sorted fraction, genomic DNA was isolated and quantified by UV absorbance on a Nanodrop 2000c. Using the deep immunoSEQ assay, multiplex PCR amplified TCR CDR3 regions from genomic DNA. Genomic DNA extracted from each cell subset was distributed evenly over all wells of several immunoSEQ 96-well plates, and each plate served as one replicate. Each replicate PCR for sorted subsets received roughly 0.2 ug genomic DNA, equal to tens of thousands of T cell genomes. Purified libraries were quantified with a Qubit 3.0 fluorometer, sized on a Bioanalyzer 2100, and re-quantified with the KAPA Library Quantification kit. A separate single-read 150-cycle Illumina NextSeq 550 flow cell was used to sequence each immunoSEQ 96-well plate. In the source study's methods: The immunoSEQ output contained only junctional sequences without quality scores, so filtering could not match that applied to full-length reads. Sequences were annotated with PyIR, a Python wrapper for IgBLAST v1.9, using IMGT germline references to assign V/J genes and CDR3. Any read was removed if the V/J assignment was weak (E-value above 1e-6), the CDR3 was missing, or the read contained stop codons, out-of-frame junctions, or ambiguous translated residues. V3J clonotypes were defined by identical inferred V gene, J gene, and CDR3 amino acid sequence. Percentage overlap between repertoires was computed as shared unique clonotypes divided by the size of the smaller repertoire. Richness of each repertoire was evaluated using RTK rarefaction, the Chao1 estimator, and Recon v2.1 estimates of unobserved clonotypes. Generation probabilities were computed with OLGA for all TCRbeta clonotypes obtained by the gDNA method from several donors. Drawn from immuneACCESS, this table holds only the in-frame rearrangements with V and J called that TCRdb kept. Clones are partly lost; checked studies trace under half to an unresolved V gene and leave the rest unexplained. Clonal size and the V and J genes are those of that table, whereas D and trimming came from the DNA. Across this sample there are 2 million to 2.5 million clones, with 90% to 97% seen only once. The ten largest clones add up to roughly 0.13% of the sample.

The sequenced sample was naive CD4+ T cells sorted from blood. This specimen's cell subset or site label, interpreted: CD45RA+ positively selected. The clonotype comes from a man between 18 and 29 years old in good health.

The CDR3 protein sequence reads: CASSVGNSGNTIYF. The DNA sequence is as follows: TGTGCCAGCAGTGTGGGGAACTCTGGAAACACCATATATTTT. The V and J genes are TRBV25-1 and TRBJ1-3, with the D gene call left open. From the germline V gene, CDR1 is MGHDK and CDR2 is SYGVNS. Measured from the cysteine to the phenylalanine, the CDR3 is 14 residues long. Kept here is only the CDR3 DNA, which spans 42 bases and is read in frame from base 1. At the junction V is shortened by 4 bases and J by 0 bases, with 7 bases in between. With the portions outside the CDR3 filled from the reference TRBV25-1 and TRBJ1-3 genes, the complete variable region becomes EADIYQTPRYLVIGTGKKITLECSQTMGHDKMYWYQQDPGMELHLIHYSYGVNSTEKGDLSSESTVSRIRTEHFPLTLESARPSHTSQYLCASSVGNSGNTIYFGEGSWLTVV.